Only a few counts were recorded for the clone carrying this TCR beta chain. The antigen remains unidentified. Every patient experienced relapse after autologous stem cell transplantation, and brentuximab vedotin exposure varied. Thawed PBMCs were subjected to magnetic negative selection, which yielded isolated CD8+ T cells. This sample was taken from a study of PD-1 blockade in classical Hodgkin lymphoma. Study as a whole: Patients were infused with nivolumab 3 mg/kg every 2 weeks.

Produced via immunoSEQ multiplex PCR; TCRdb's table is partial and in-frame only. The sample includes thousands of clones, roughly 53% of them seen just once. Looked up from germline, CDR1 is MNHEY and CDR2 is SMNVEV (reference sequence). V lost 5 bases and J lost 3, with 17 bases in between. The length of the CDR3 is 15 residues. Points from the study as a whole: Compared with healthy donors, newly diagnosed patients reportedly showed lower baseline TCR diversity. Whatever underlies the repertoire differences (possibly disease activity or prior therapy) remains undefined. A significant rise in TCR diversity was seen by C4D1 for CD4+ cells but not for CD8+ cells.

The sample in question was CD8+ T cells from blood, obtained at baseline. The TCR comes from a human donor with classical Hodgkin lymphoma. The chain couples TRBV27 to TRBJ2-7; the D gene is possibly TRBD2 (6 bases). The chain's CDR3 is CASSPPFAGNYEQYF. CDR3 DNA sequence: TGTGCCAGCAGTCCCCCCTTTGCGGGGAACTACGAGCAGTACTTC.